The next 4 T cell receptor beta chains were all read from a single sample in a study of shared clonotypes between healthy human individuals. This table comes from immunoSEQ multiplex PCR, and its TCRdb copy is limited to in-frame clones, with some not included. The repertoire consists of fewer than 1.6 million clones, with about 98.5% occurring once and the leading ten covering roughly 0.36%. What was sequenced was naive CD4+ T cells sorted from blood. Subset denoted: CD45RA+ positively selected. All receptors come from a man aged 30-40 years in good health.

V usage is TRBV19 and J usage is TRBJ1-3; D ambiguous. CDR1 is LNHDA and CDR2 is SQIVND in the germline V gene (reference sequence). This CDR3 spans 15 amino acids. V gave up 3 bases and J gave up 1 base, with 10 bases separating them. The CDR3 loop is CASSILGASGNTIYF. DNA of the CDR3: TGTGCCAGTAGTATCCTCGGAGCATCTGGAAACACCATATATTTT.

This chain connects TRBV6-1 to TRBJ1-4; D call uncertain. V lost 3 bases and J lost 0, with 14 bases in between. Germline V gene data show CDR1 as MNHNS and CDR2 as SASEGT. This CDR3 contains 17 residues. The CDR3 loop is CASSDTWAGTTNEKLFF. CDR3 DNA sequence: TGTGCCAGCAGTGACACCTGGGCTGGGACAACTAATGAAAAACTGTTTTTT.

V usage is TRBV18 and J usage is TRBJ1-5; D ambiguous. Trimming cost V 5 bases and J 3 bases, with 17 bases left between them. The CDR3 consists of 16 residues. Germline CDR1 reads KGHSH; CDR2 reads LQKENI. The CDR3, as DNA: TGTGCCAGCTCATCCTTATCCGGGGTCCCCAATCAGCCCCAGCATTTT. Translating gives CASSSLSGVPNQPQHF.

This clone was recorded once. V and J are TRBV6-5 and TRBJ1-1; D unresolved. The CDR3 loop spans 13 amino acids. The V gene lost 2 bases and the J gene lost 5 bases, with 9 bases spanning the gap. Germline-derived CDR1 and CDR2 are MNHEY and SVGAGI. The CDR3, as DNA: TGTGCCAGCAGTTACAGGGCTAAGACTGAAGCTTTCTTT. It specifies CASSYRAKTEAFF.